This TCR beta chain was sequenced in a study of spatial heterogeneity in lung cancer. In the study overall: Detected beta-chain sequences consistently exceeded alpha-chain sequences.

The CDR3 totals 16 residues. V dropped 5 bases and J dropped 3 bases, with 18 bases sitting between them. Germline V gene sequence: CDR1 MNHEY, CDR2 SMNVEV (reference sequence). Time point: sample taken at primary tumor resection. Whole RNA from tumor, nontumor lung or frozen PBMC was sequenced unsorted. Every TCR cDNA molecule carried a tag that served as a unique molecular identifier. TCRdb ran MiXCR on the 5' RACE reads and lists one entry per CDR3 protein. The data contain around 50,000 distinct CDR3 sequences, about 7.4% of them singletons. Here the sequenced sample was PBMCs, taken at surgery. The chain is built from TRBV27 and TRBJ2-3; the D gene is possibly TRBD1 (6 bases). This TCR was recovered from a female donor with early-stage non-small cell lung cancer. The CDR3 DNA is TGTGCCAGCAGTCCCTACCCAGGCAGGGGAACAGATACGCAGTATTTT. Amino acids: CASSPYPGRGTDTQYF.